This paragraph reports one T cell receptor (beta chain). Its cognate antigen is unknown. These data originate in a study of cytomegalovirus exposure and HLA in healthy donors. Study overall: About 85 million unique TCRs from HLA-typed donors were held in an early release of data.

Study results and caveats: The study designated 150 to 200 TCR beta chains cytomegalovirus-associated. High sensitivity and specificity were reportedly achieved when the classifier diagnosed cytomegalovirus status.

PCR involved 60 Vbeta and 13 Jbeta primers. Produced via immunoSEQ multiplex PCR; TCRdb's table is partial and in-frame only. Here the sample spans 190,000 or so clones, 80% to 85% being singletons. Germline V CDR1 and CDR2: SGHTA, FQGNSA. The CDR3 is 14 amino acids. Trimming stripped 3 bases from V and 2 bases from J, with 11 bases between. Sequenced sample: PBMCs. This TCR was recovered from a man over 45 in good health and CMV-seronegative. The J gene is TRBJ2-7, the V gene TRBV7-2; a possible D gene is TRBD2 (6 bases). This CDR3 is CASSFGGSTYEQYF. The CDR3 nucleotides read TGTGCCAGCAGCTTTGGGGGGTCGACCTACGAGCAGTACTTC.